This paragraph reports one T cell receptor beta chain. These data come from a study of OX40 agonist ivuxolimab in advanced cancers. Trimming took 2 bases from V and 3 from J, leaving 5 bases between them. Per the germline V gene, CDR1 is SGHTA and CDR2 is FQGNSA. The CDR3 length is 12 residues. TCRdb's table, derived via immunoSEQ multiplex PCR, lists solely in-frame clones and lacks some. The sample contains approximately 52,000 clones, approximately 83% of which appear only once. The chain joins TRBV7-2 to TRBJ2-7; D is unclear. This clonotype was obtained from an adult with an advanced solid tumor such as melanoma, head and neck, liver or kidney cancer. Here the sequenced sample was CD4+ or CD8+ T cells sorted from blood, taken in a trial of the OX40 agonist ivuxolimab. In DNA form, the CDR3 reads TGTGCCAGCAGCTTATCTCGCTACGAGCAGTACTTC. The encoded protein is CASSLSRYEQYF.